Listed below are T cell receptor beta chains from one sample, sequenced in a study of blood T cell repertoires in COVID-19. The data were produced by immunoSEQ multiplex PCR, yet TCRdb's version contains in-frame clones alone and is incomplete. Of 100,000 to 150,000 clones in the sample, approximately 86% were seen once. Sequencing was performed on PBMCs or T cells enriched from blood (not recorded which). The receptors were sampled from a woman aged 50 to 60 who had recovered from COVID-19. The CDR3 runs from the conserved cysteine through the conserved F or W. A D gene is named only where the DNA matches it firmly. Not all rows give a size; the values are once, few, many and, for expanded clones, a class.

v_call: TRBV3-1/TRBV3-2; d_call: TRBD1; clone_size: -; j_call: TRBJ1-1; cdr3_nt: TGTGCCAGCAGCCAAAGTGAAGGACAGGTGGGATTTGCTTTCTTT; cdr3_aa: CASSQSEGQVGFAFF
v_call: TRBV18; d_call: TRBD1; clone_size: -; j_call: TRBJ2-7; cdr3_nt: TGTGCCAGCTCAGTTTCGGGGACAGGTGGAAGCTCCTACGAGCAGTACTTC; cdr3_aa: CASSVSGTGGSSYEQYF
v_call: TRBV19; d_call: -; clone_size: -; j_call: TRBJ2-1; cdr3_nt: TGTGCCAGTATTTCCAAGGGACTCCACTACAATGAGCAGTTCTTC; cdr3_aa: CASISKGLHYNEQFF
v_call: TRBV2; d_call: TRBD1; clone_size: -; j_call: TRBJ1-5; cdr3_nt: TGTGCCAGCACTCAGAGCCCCCAGGACAGGGGTCAGCCCCAGCATTTT; cdr3_aa: CASTQSPQDRGQPQHF
v_call: TRBV7-8; d_call: -; clone_size: -; j_call: TRBJ1-2; cdr3_nt: TGTGCCAGCAGCTTCCTAGGGGATGGCTACACCTTC; cdr3_aa: CASSFLGDGYTF
v_call: TRBV4-3; d_call: TRBD2; clone_size: once; j_call: TRBJ2-3; cdr3_nt: TGCGCCAGCAGCCAAAATTTTCTCCCAATTAGCGGGGGTACAGATACGCAGTATTTT; cdr3_aa: CASSQNFLPISGGTDTQYF
v_call: TRBV24-1; d_call: -; clone_size: -; j_call: TRBJ2-3; cdr3_nt: TGTGCCACCAGTGACTACGGGTCTACAGATACGCAGTATTTT; cdr3_aa: CATSDYGSTDTQYF
v_call: TRBV10-3; d_call: TRBD1; clone_size: -; j_call: TRBJ2-4; cdr3_nt: TGTGCCATCAGAGACGGACAGGGGGCCGACATTCAGTACTTC; cdr3_aa: CAIRDGQGADIQYF
v_call: TRBV21-1; d_call: -; clone_size: -; j_call: TRBJ2-3; cdr3_nt: TGTGCCAGCAGCAAAGTCGATGGCTCTAGCACAGATACGCAGTATTTT; cdr3_aa: CASSKVDGSSTDTQYF
v_call: TRBV19; d_call: TRBD1; clone_size: -; j_call: TRBJ1-2; cdr3_nt: TGTGCCAGTAGTACGGTGACAGGGGATCCTGGCTACACCTTC; cdr3_aa: CASSTVTGDPGYTF
v_call: TRBV6-5; d_call: TRBD1; clone_size: -; j_call: TRBJ1-1; cdr3_nt: TGTGCCAGCAGCCAGGGGGCTGTCACTGAAGCTTTCTTT; cdr3_aa: CASSQGAVTEAFF
v_call: TRBV5-4; d_call: TRBD1; clone_size: -; j_call: TRBJ1-6; cdr3_nt: TGTGCCAGCAGCCTTGACAGGGGAATAATCCACTTT; cdr3_aa: CASSLDRGIIHF
v_call: TRBV7-8; d_call: -; clone_size: -; j_call: TRBJ1-5; cdr3_nt: TGTGCCAGCAGCTTAGGTAGACAGAGTGTAACTCAGCCCCAGCATTTT; cdr3_aa: CASSLGRQSVTQPQHF
v_call: TRBV9; d_call: -; clone_size: -; j_call: TRBJ2-5; cdr3_nt: TGTGCCAGCAGTCCTACAGGTAGCCAAGAGACCCAGTACTTC; cdr3_aa: CASSPTGSQETQYF
v_call: TRBV7-8; d_call: -; clone_size: -; j_call: TRBJ2-7; cdr3_nt: TGTGCCAGCAGCCTCCTTAGGCGACGAGGAAACGAGCAGTACTTC; cdr3_aa: CASSLLRRRGNEQYF
v_call: TRBV10-3; d_call: TRBD1; clone_size: once; j_call: TRBJ1-4; cdr3_nt: TGTGCCATCAGTGGGACAGGGGGTGAAAAACTGTTTTTT; cdr3_aa: CAISGTGGEKLFF
v_call: TRBV6-2/TRBV6-3; d_call: -; clone_size: -; j_call: TRBJ1-2; cdr3_nt: TGTGCCAGCAGTTACTCGAGGGAACGGGGCTATGGCTACACCTTC; cdr3_aa: CASSYSRERGYGYTF
v_call: TRBV29-1; d_call: TRBD1; clone_size: -; j_call: TRBJ1-3; cdr3_nt: TGCAGCGTTGCCTTAGGGGGCGGGAACACCATATATTTT; cdr3_aa: CSVALGGGNTIYF
v_call: TRBV5-1; d_call: TRBD1; clone_size: -; j_call: TRBJ2-1; cdr3_nt: TGCGCCAGCAGATCCGCCGGGACAGGGTCAAGCAATGAGCAGTTCTTC; cdr3_aa: CASRSAGTGSSNEQFF
v_call: TRBV19; d_call: -; clone_size: once; j_call: TRBJ1-1; cdr3_nt: TGTGCCAGTAGGCCCAACAGCGGTACGGATAACACTGAAGCTTTCTTT; cdr3_aa: CASRPNSGTDNTEAFF
v_call: TRBV19; d_call: TRBD2; clone_size: -; j_call: TRBJ2-3; cdr3_nt: TGTGCCAGTAGCCTGGGGGGGTGGGCAGATACGCAGTATTTT; cdr3_aa: CASSLGGWADTQYF
v_call: TRBV7-2; d_call: TRBD1; clone_size: few; j_call: TRBJ1-4; cdr3_nt: TGTGCCAGCAGCGCCCAGGGGGCGGGAGTTGAAAAACTGTTTTTT; cdr3_aa: CASSAQGAGVEKLFF
v_call: TRBV24-1; d_call: -; clone_size: -; j_call: TRBJ1-2; cdr3_nt: TGTGCCACCAGTGGGCAGGACAGAAACTATGGCTACACCTTC; cdr3_aa: CATSGQDRNYGYTF
v_call: TRBV6-6; d_call: TRBD2; clone_size: -; j_call: TRBJ2-7; cdr3_nt: TGTGCCAGCAGTTCGAGTACTAGCGGCCACGAGCAGTACTTC; cdr3_aa: CASSSSTSGHEQYF
v_call: TRBV2; d_call: -; clone_size: -; j_call: TRBJ2-1; cdr3_nt: TGTGCCAGCAGTCCTCAGGGGTTCTCGCGCTACAATGAGCAGTTCTTC; cdr3_aa: CASSPQGFSRYNEQFF
v_call: TRBV18; d_call: TRBD1; clone_size: -; j_call: TRBJ2-2; cdr3_nt: TGTGCCAGCTCACCACAAGGATTGCTTAGGGGGCACATCGCGAACACCGGGGAGCTGTTTTTT; cdr3_aa: CASSPQGLLRGHIANTGELFF
v_call: TRBV6-2/TRBV6-3; d_call: -; clone_size: -; j_call: TRBJ1-2; cdr3_nt: TGTGCCAGCAGTTATGGTCAGGGTCGTGGCTACACCTTC; cdr3_aa: CASSYGQGRGYTF
v_call: TRBV27; d_call: -; clone_size: -; j_call: TRBJ2-7; cdr3_nt: TGTGCCAGCAGTTTCACAGGGCGTGAGCAGTACTTC; cdr3_aa: CASSFTGREQYF
v_call: TRBV14; d_call: TRBD2; clone_size: -; j_call: TRBJ2-3; cdr3_nt: TGTGCCAGCAGCCAAGGTGTAGCGGGCCATAGCACAGATACGCAGTATTTT; cdr3_aa: CASSQGVAGHSTDTQYF
v_call: TRBV5-1; d_call: TRBD1; clone_size: -; j_call: TRBJ2-3; cdr3_nt: TGCGCCAGCAGCCCTACAGGGGCAGATACGCAGTATTTT; cdr3_aa: CASSPTGADTQYF
v_call: TRBV7-3; d_call: TRBD1; clone_size: -; j_call: TRBJ2-7; cdr3_nt: TGTGCCAGCAGGTTCCGAGGGACAGGGGGATCCTACGAGCAGTACTTC; cdr3_aa: CASRFRGTGGSYEQYF
v_call: TRBV11-3; d_call: TRBD2; clone_size: -; j_call: TRBJ2-3; cdr3_nt: TGTGCCAGCAGCCTGGGACTAGCGGGTGTCCGGACGCAGTATTTT; cdr3_aa: CASSLGLAGVRTQYF
v_call: TRBV9; d_call: TRBD1; clone_size: few; j_call: TRBJ2-7; cdr3_nt: TGTGCCAGCAGCGTAGAACTGGCGACCGGGACAGGGGAAAACGAGCAGTACTTC; cdr3_aa: CASSVELATGTGENEQYF
v_call: TRBV3-1/TRBV3-2; d_call: -; clone_size: -; j_call: TRBJ1-1; cdr3_nt: TGTGCCAGCAGACCGACAGTCGGGAACACTGAAGCTTTCTTT; cdr3_aa: CASRPTVGNTEAFF
v_call: TRBV18; d_call: -; clone_size: once; j_call: TRBJ1-4; cdr3_nt: TGTGCCAGCTCACCTAATCTGGACAGCTTGGGGGAAAAACTGTTTTTT; cdr3_aa: CASSPNLDSLGEKLFF
v_call: TRBV4-3; d_call: TRBD1; clone_size: -; j_call: TRBJ1-2; cdr3_nt: TGCGCCAGCAGCCAAGAAACAGGGGGCGGCGATGGCTACACCTTC; cdr3_aa: CASSQETGGGDGYTF
v_call: TRBV6-5; d_call: TRBD1; clone_size: -; j_call: TRBJ1-2; cdr3_nt: TGTGCCAGCGGGACAGGGAATGGGGAGGGCTATGGCTACACCTTC; cdr3_aa: CASGTGNGEGYGYTF
v_call: TRBV19; d_call: -; clone_size: once; j_call: TRBJ1-2; cdr3_nt: TGTGCCAGTAGGAACCTGGAGGGCTACACCTTC; cdr3_aa: CASRNLEGYTF
v_call: TRBV7-8; d_call: TRBD2; clone_size: -; j_call: TRBJ2-3; cdr3_nt: TGTGCTCTTAGTCCAGCGGGGGGCCCCACAGATACGCAGTATTTT; cdr3_aa: CALSPAGGPTDTQYF
v_call: TRBV4-1; d_call: -; clone_size: -; j_call: TRBJ2-6; cdr3_nt: TGCGCCAGCAGCCGGGACACTGGTGGGGCCAACGTCCTGACTTTC; cdr3_aa: CASSRDTGGANVLTF
v_call: TRBV9; d_call: -; clone_size: -; j_call: TRBJ1-1; cdr3_nt: TGTGCCAGCAGCCCAACGTGGGGCGCTGAAGCTTTCTTT; cdr3_aa: CASSPTWGAEAFF
v_call: TRBV19; d_call: TRBD1; clone_size: -; j_call: TRBJ1-5; cdr3_nt: TGTGCCAGTAGTATACTAGGGACAGGTAATCAGCCCCAGCATTTT; cdr3_aa: CASSILGTGNQPQHF
v_call: TRBV27; d_call: TRBD2; clone_size: -; j_call: TRBJ2-1; cdr3_nt: TGTGCCAGCAGTGGCCGTTGGCTAGCGGACAATGAGCAGTTCTTC; cdr3_aa: CASSGRWLADNEQFF
v_call: TRBV5-4; d_call: -; clone_size: -; j_call: TRBJ2-2; cdr3_nt: TGTGCCAGCAGCTACTCAACAGGGAACGGGGAGCTGTTTTTT; cdr3_aa: CASSYSTGNGELFF
v_call: TRBV15; d_call: TRBD2; clone_size: -; j_call: TRBJ2-3; cdr3_nt: TGTGCCACCAGCGCCGGGACTAGCGGGGGGGGGACAGATACGCAGTATTTT; cdr3_aa: CATSAGTSGGGTDTQYF
v_call: TRBV10-1; d_call: TRBD1; clone_size: -; j_call: TRBJ2-3; cdr3_nt: TGCGCCAGCAGTGATGGGACAGGGGGAGAGTACGGCACGCAGTATTTT; cdr3_aa: CASSDGTGGEYGTQYF
v_call: TRBV30; d_call: -; clone_size: once; j_call: TRBJ2-7; cdr3_nt: TGTGCCTGGGCCCCCGGACATATCTACGAGCAGTACTTC; cdr3_aa: CAWAPGHIYEQYF
v_call: TRBV30; d_call: TRBD2; clone_size: -; j_call: TRBJ2-3; cdr3_nt: TGTGCCTGGGGCCCTAGCGGGACAGATACGCAGTATTTT; cdr3_aa: CAWGPSGTDTQYF
v_call: TRBV19; d_call: TRBD1; clone_size: -; j_call: TRBJ2-4; cdr3_nt: TGTGCCAGTACCTCGGGACAGGATCGGCTTCAGTACTTC; cdr3_aa: CASTSGQDRLQYF
v_call: TRBV19; d_call: -; clone_size: few; j_call: TRBJ1-5; cdr3_nt: TGTGCCGGGAGTGACTCGAGCCTAAATCAGCCCCAGCATTTT; cdr3_aa: CAGSDSSLNQPQHF
v_call: TRBV9; d_call: TRBD2; clone_size: -; j_call: TRBJ2-7; cdr3_nt: TGTGCCAGCAGTTCGGGACTAGCGGGGTACGAGCAGTACTTC; cdr3_aa: CASSSGLAGYEQYF
v_call: TRBV10-3; d_call: -; clone_size: -; j_call: TRBJ2-1; cdr3_nt: TGTGCCATCAATCCACCACCGCGTGATGAGCAGTTCTTC; cdr3_aa: CAINPPPRDEQFF
v_call: TRBV19; d_call: TRBD1; clone_size: once; j_call: TRBJ2-3; cdr3_nt: TGTGCCAGTAGCCCCCGGACAGGGGGCGGCTTCACAGATACGCAGTATTTT; cdr3_aa: CASSPRTGGGFTDTQYF
v_call: TRBV3-1/TRBV3-2; d_call: TRBD2; clone_size: few; j_call: TRBJ2-7; cdr3_nt: TGTGCCAGCAGCCGAGCTAGCGGGGGGGGCTACGAGCAGTACTTC; cdr3_aa: CASSRASGGGYEQYF
v_call: TRBV7-8; d_call: -; clone_size: -; j_call: TRBJ1-2; cdr3_nt: TGTGCCAGCAGCCTATTGACACCGAACTATGGCTACACCTTC; cdr3_aa: CASSLLTPNYGYTF
v_call: TRBV15; d_call: TRBD1; clone_size: -; j_call: TRBJ2-4; cdr3_nt: TGTGCCACCAGCTCCCGGACAGGGAGGAACATTCAGTACTTC; cdr3_aa: CATSSRTGRNIQYF
v_call: TRBV20-1; d_call: -; clone_size: -; j_call: TRBJ2-7; cdr3_nt: TGCAGTGCTAGTTCTGGGCTGGAATCCTACGAGCAGTACTTC; cdr3_aa: CSASSGLESYEQYF
v_call: TRBV7-9; d_call: -; clone_size: -; j_call: TRBJ2-7; cdr3_nt: TGTGCCAGCAGTCCACAATTGTCGGACAAGAGCTCCTACGAGCAGTACTTC; cdr3_aa: CASSPQLSDKSSYEQYF
v_call: TRBV7-8; d_call: -; clone_size: -; j_call: TRBJ1-5; cdr3_nt: TGTGCCAGCAGCTTAGAAAGGGGCTATAGCAATCAGCCCCAGCATTTT; cdr3_aa: CASSLERGYSNQPQHF
v_call: TRBV5-4; d_call: TRBD1; clone_size: -; j_call: TRBJ1-6; cdr3_nt: TGTGCCAGCAGGCGGGACAGGGGGCCGACCTATAATTCACCCCTCCACTTT; cdr3_aa: CASRRDRGPTYNSPLHF